Below are 21 T cell receptor beta chains sequenced from a single sample in a study of blood T cell repertoires in COVID-19. Profiled with immunoSEQ multiplex PCR; TCRdb holds only in-frame clones, not every one. The repertoire includes a few hundred thousand clones, roughly 90% of them detected once, and under 13% sits in the top ten. Input material: PBMCs or T cells enriched from blood (not recorded which). Receptor source: a man aged 18 to 30 with acute COVID-19.

The chain joins TRBV5-1 to TRBJ2-3; no definite D call. V was pared by 5 bases and J by 6 bases, with 19 bases between. There are 15 residues in the CDR3. Germline-derived CDR1 and CDR2 are SGHRS and YFSETQ. The CDR3 region has the DNA TGCGCCAGCAGTTACGGGTCAAAGACTGGGGATACGCAGTATTTT. Translating gives CASSYGSKTGDTQYF.

The V call is TRBV4-3, the J call TRBJ2-1; 8 nucleotides align to TRBD2. Losses at the gene ends were 3 bases for V and 3 bases for J; bases not matched to a gene: 16. Germline assignment: CDR1 LGHNA and CDR2 YSLEER. This CDR3 is built from 19 residues. The CDR3 loop reads CASSQAWGGLETLYNEQFF. Written as DNA, the CDR3 is TGCGCCAGCAGCCAGGCGTGGGGGGGACTAGAGACTCTCTACAATGAGCAGTTCTTC.

This clone was seen only once. The chain combines TRBV7-9 with TRBJ1-5; 8 bases map to TRBD1. The CDR3 runs to 15 residues. V dropped 1 base and J dropped 5; count of bases not matched to a gene: 4. Germline V CDR1 and CDR2: SEHNR, FQNEAQ (reference sequence). The CDR3 here is CASSLGQGAYQPQHF. The CDR3, as DNA: TGTGCCAGCAGCTTAGGGCAGGGGGCATATCAGCCCCAGCATTTT.

V gene TRBV4-1 combines with J gene TRBJ2-2, with a tentative D call TRBD2 (5 bases). The CDR3 covers 15 residues. Germline V lookup: CDR1 MGHRA, CDR2 YSYEKL. V lost 3 bases, J lost 4 bases, and 12 bases lay in between. CDR3 in amino acids: CASSQLASGTGELFF. CDR3 DNA: TGCGCCAGCAGCCAGCTAGCCTCGGGCACCGGGGAGCTGTTTTTT.

CDR3 loop: CASSQTAGGLRETQYF. The CDR3 DNA sequence: TGTGCCAGCAGCCAGACGGCGGGAGGGTTGAGAGAGACCCAGTACTTC. This chain uses TRBV3-1 (or the pseudogene TRBV3-2) with TRBJ2-5, with TRBD2 matching over 9 bases. The CDR3 has 16 residues. Germline V gives CDR1 LGHDT, CDR2 YNNKEL (reference sequence). The V and J ends lost 3 bases and 4 bases, in that order; junction bases with no gene match: 9.

A few counts support this clone. This rearrangement joins TRBV30 to TRBJ2-7; D is unresolved. The CDR3 contains 12 residues. Per the germline V gene, CDR1 is GTSNPN and CDR2 is SVGIG (reference sequence). V shed 2 bases and J shed 3 bases, with 8 bases lying between them. CDR3 in DNA: TGTGCCTGGAGTTACGGAGACTACGAGCAGTACTTC. Protein: CAWSYGDYEQYF.

The V call is TRBV2, the J call TRBJ1-1, with 7 positions matching TRBD1. Germline values: CDR1 SNHLY, CDR2 FYNNEI. The CDR3 runs 12 residues. The ends lost 6 bases at V and 9 bases at J; junction bases unmatched: 7. CDR3 sequence (DNA): TGTGCCAGCAGGGAGTGGGGACAGAAAGCTTTCTTT. Residues: CASREWGQKAFF.

This chain joins TRBV7-9 and TRBJ1-2, with D maybe TRBD1 (6 bases). The V end was cut by 5 bases, the J end by 2 bases, with 18 bases between. Germline values: CDR1 SEHNR, CDR2 FQNEAQ (reference sequence). CDR3 size: 16 residues. CDR3 coding DNA: TGTGCCAGCAGCCCTTACTCGGGACATATCAACTATGGCTACACCTTC. Translation gives CASSPYSGHINYGYTF.

The chain carries TRBV9 and TRBJ1-1, with 7 nucleotides matching TRBD1. Germline-derived CDR1 and CDR2 are SGDLS and YYNGEE. The CDR3 length is 12 residues. The junction had 0 bases not matched to a gene; V was cut back by 3 bases and J by 4 bases. The CDR3, as DNA: TGTGCCAGCAGCGCAGGGGGCACTGAAGCTTTCTTT. Amino acids: CASSAGGTEAFF.

The rearrangement links TRBV30 to TRBJ1-2; D not resolved. Trimming removed 2 bases at V and 0 bases at J, with 7 bases between. This CDR3 has 13 residues. CDR1 and CDR2 (germline): GTSNPN, SVGIG (reference sequence). The CDR3, as DNA: TGTGCCTGGAGTTTAGTGACTAACTATGGCTACACCTTC. Its translation is CAWSLVTNYGYTF.

The gene calls are TRBV4-1 and TRBJ2-2, with unresolved D. CDR1 and CDR2 (germline): MGHRA, YSYEKL. V lost 0 bases and J lost 2, with 10 bases in between. This CDR3 is 16 amino acids long. The CDR3 sequence is CASSQDAFPNTGELFF. In nucleotides, the CDR3 is TGCGCCAGCAGCCAAGATGCGTTTCCCAACACCGGGGAGCTGTTTTTT.

The genes are TRBV14 and TRBJ2-1, with D tentatively TRBD2 (6 bases). This CDR3 region has 14 residues. Germline assignment: CDR1 SGHDN and CDR2 FVKESK. Trimming left V 1 base short and J 7 bases short, with 11 bases between. The CDR3 loop is CASSQGGGGNEQFF. The CDR3 coding sequence is TGTGCCAGCAGCCAAGGGGGCGGAGGGAATGAGCAGTTCTTC.

This clone was seen only once. The J gene is TRBJ2-2, the V gene TRBV6-5, with 7 bases that match TRBD1. The CDR3 has 15 residues. J lost 0 bases, V lost 2 bases, and 0 bases had no gene match. Germline V gives CDR1 MNHEY, CDR2 SVGAGI. CDR3 in DNA: TGTGCCAGCAGTTACGGGACAGCGAACACCGGGGAGCTGTTTTTT. The encoded protein is CASSYGTANTGELFF.

V is TRBV5-4 and J is TRBJ2-3; 10 bases line up with TRBD2. The CDR3 runs 15 residues. Germline CDR1 and CDR2: SGHNT and YYREEE (reference sequence). V dropped 5 bases and J dropped 4; count of bases not matched to a gene: 7. The CDR3 loop reads CASRVAGGLADTQYF. The DNA of the CDR3 is TGTGCCAGCAGGGTAGCGGGAGGTCTGGCAGATACGCAGTATTTT.

J is TRBJ2-3 and V is TRBV15, with a tentative D call TRBD2 (5 bases). The CDR3 consists of 17 residues. V was cut by 0 bases and J by 2 bases, with 15 bases left in between. The germline V gene encodes CDR1 LNHNV and CDR2 YYDKDF (reference sequence). DNA for the CDR3: TGTGCCACCAGCAGAGATTTAGGCGGGCCTCCCACAGATACGCAGTATTTT. This encodes CATSRDLGGPPTDTQYF.

A single count supports this clone. The chain is built from TRBV13 and TRBJ1-1; a weak D match, TRBD1 (5 bases). Germline V gene data show CDR1 as PRHDT and CDR2 as FYEKMQ (reference sequence). The CDR3 is 13 residues long. The germline V and J ends were trimmed by 2 bases and 5 bases, with 9 bases remaining between them. CDR3 coding DNA: TGTGCCAGCAGCTTAAGGGGTGCGACTGAAGCTTTCTTT. This translates into CASSLRGATEAFF. Combining the CDR3 with reference TRBV13 and TRBJ1-1 gives the whole variable domain AAGVIQSPRHLIKEKRETATLKCYPIPRHDTVYWYQQGPGQDPQFLISFYEKMQSDKGSIPDRFSAQQFSDYHSELNMSSLELGDSALYFCASSLRGATEAFFGQGTRLTVV.

V usage is TRBV7-2 and J usage is TRBJ1-1; a possible D gene is TRBD1 (5 bases). The germline V gene has CDR1 SGHTA and CDR2 FQGNSA. This CDR3 is 17 amino acids long. Trimming cost V 2 bases and J 0 bases, with 16 bases left between them. Written as DNA, the CDR3 is TGTGCCAGCAGCTTACAGGGAAAGGGGCTTGTGAACACTGAAGCTTTCTTT. Its protein product is CASSLQGKGLVNTEAFF.

This clone was detected only a few times. The rearrangement links TRBV27 to TRBJ2-7, with a tentative D call TRBD1 (6 bases). The ends were cut back, 3 bases at V and 4 bases at J, with 16 bases in the middle. The CDR3 extends over 15 amino acids. Germline CDR1 is MNHEY and CDR2 is SMNVEV (reference sequence). The CDR3 loop reads CASSFAGVQSYEQYF. CDR3 sequence (DNA): TGTGCCAGCAGTTTCGCAGGGGTGCAGAGTTACGAGCAGTACTTC.

The V call is TRBV7-9, the J call TRBJ2-3, with D possibly matching TRBD1 (6 bases). Germline V CDR1 and CDR2: SEHNR, FQNEAQ (reference sequence). CDR3 length equals 15 residues. V dropped 2 bases and J dropped 5 bases, with 14 bases sitting between them. DNA for the CDR3: TGTGCCAGCAGCTTAAGATGGGGGCGTCAAGATACGCAGTATTTT. Translated: CASSLRWGRQDTQYF. The whole variable domain, filled in from reference TRBV7-9 and TRBJ2-3, reads DTGVSQNPRHKITKRGQNVTFRCDPISEHNRLYWYRQTLGQGPEFLTYFQNEAQLEKSRLLSDRFSAERPKGSFSTLEIQRTEQGDSAMYLCASSLRWGRQDTQYFGPGTRLTVL.

V and J are TRBV28 and TRBJ2-7; maybe TRBD2 (5 bases). The CDR3 extends over 11 amino acids. Looked up from germline, CDR1 is MDHEN and CDR2 is SYDVKM. Trimming left V 7 bases short and J 3 bases short, with 7 bases between. CDR3 coding DNA: TGTGCCAGCACGGGATTCTACGAGCAGTACTTC. Translation gives CASTGFYEQYF.

This chain connects TRBV5-6 to TRBJ2-5; tentatively, D is TRBD1 (8 bases). The CDR3 length is 14 residues. The germline V and J ends were trimmed by 4 bases and 4 bases, with 14 bases remaining between them. Germline assignment: CDR1 SGHDT and CDR2 YYEEEE. The CDR3 spells CASSPYRGGETQYF. The CDR3 nucleotides are TGTGCCAGCAGCCCGTACAGGGGGGGAGAGACCCAGTACTTC.